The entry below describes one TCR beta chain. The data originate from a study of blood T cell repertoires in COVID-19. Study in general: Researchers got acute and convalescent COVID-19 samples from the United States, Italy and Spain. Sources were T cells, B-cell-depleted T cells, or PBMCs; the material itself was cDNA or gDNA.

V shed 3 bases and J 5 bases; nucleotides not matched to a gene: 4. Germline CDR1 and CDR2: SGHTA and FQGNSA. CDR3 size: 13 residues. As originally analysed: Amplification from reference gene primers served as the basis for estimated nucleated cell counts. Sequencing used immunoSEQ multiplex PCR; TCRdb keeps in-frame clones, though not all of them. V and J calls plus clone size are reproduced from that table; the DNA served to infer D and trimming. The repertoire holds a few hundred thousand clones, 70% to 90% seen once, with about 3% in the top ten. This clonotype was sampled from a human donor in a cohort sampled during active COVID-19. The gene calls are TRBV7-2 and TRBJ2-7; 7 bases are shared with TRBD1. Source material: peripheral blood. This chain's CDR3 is CASSFKGGDEQYF. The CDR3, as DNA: TGTGCCAGCAGCTTCAAAGGGGGCGACGAGCAGTACTTC.